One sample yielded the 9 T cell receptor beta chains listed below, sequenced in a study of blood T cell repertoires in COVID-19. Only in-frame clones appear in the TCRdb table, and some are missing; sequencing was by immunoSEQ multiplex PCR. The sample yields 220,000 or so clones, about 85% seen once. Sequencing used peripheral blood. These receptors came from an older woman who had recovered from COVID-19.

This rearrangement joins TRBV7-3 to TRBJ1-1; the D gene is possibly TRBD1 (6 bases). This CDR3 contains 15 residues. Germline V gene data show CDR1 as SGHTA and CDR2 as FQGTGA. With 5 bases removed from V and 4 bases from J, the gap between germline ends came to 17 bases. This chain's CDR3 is CASSPRGGGGTEAFF. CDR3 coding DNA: TGTGCCAGCAGCCCTAGGGGAGGGGGAGGCACTGAAGCTTTCTTT. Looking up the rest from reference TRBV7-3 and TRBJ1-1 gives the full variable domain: GAGVSQTPSNKVTEKGKYVELRCDPISGHTALYWYRQSLGQGPEFLIYFQGTGAADDSGLPNDRFFAVRPEGSVSTLKIQRTERGDSAVYLCASSPRGGGGTEAFFGQGTRLTVV.

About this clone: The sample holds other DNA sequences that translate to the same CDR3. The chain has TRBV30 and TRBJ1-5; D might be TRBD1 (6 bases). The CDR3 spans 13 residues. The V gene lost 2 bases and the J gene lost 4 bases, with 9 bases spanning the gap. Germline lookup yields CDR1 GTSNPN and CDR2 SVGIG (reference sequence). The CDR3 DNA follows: TGTGCCTGGAGTCCTCAGGGGAATCAGCCCCAGCATTTT. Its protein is CAWSPQGNQPQHF.

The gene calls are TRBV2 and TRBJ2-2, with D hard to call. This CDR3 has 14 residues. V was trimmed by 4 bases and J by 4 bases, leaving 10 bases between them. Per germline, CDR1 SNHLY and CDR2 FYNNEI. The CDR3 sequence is CASSVLLSTGELFF. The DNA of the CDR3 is TGTGCCAGCAGTGTACTTTTGAGCACCGGGGAGCTGTTTTTT. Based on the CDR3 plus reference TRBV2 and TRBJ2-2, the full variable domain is EPEVTQTPSHQVTQMGQEVILRCVPISNHLYFYWYRQILGQKVEFLVSFYNNEISEKSEIFDDQFSVERPDGSNFTLKIRSTKLEDSAMYFCASSVLLSTGELFFGEGSRLTVL.

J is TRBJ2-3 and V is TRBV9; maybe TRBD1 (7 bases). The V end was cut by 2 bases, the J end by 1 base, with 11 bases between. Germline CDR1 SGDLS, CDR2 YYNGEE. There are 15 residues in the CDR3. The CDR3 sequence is CASSVEGARTDTQYF. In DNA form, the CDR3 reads TGTGCCAGCAGCGTGGAGGGGGCCCGCACAGATACGCAGTATTTT.

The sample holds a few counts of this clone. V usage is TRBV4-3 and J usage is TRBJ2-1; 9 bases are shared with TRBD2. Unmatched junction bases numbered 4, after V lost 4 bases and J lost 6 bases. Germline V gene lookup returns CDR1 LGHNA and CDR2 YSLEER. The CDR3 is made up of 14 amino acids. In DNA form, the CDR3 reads TGCGCCAGCAGCCCAGCGGGAGGAAGCAATGAGCAGTTCTTC. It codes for CASSPAGGSNEQFF.

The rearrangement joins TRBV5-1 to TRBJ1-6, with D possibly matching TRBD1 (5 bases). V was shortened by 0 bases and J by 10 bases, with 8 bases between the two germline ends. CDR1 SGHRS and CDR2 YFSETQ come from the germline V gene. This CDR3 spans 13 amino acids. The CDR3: CASSLGGDSPLHF. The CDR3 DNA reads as TGCGCCAGCAGCTTGGGGGGGGACTCACCCCTCCACTTT.

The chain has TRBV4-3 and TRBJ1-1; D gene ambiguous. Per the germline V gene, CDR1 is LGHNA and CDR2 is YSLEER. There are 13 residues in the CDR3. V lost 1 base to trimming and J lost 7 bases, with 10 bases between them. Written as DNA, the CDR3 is TGCGCCAGCAGCCAAGCGGGAGAGGATGAAGCTTTCTTT. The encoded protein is CASSQAGEDEAFF.

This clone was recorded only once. The CDR3 sequence: CASSVGTGGHYGYTF. The CDR3 DNA reads TGTGCCAGCAGCGTAGGGACAGGGGGCCACTATGGCTACACCTTC. This chain links TRBV9 with TRBJ1-2; 11 positions agree with TRBD1. Germline-derived CDR1 and CDR2 are SGDLS and YYNGEE. The V gene end was trimmed by 0 bases and the J gene end by 3 bases; junction bases not matched to a gene: 1. This CDR3 has 15 residues. Supplemented by reference TRBV9 and TRBJ1-2, the full variable domain reads DSGVTQTPKHLITATGQRVTLRCSPRSGDLSVYWYQQSLDQGLQFLIQYYNGEERAKGNILERFSAQQFPDLHSELNLSSLELGDSALYFCASSVGTGGHYGYTFGSGTRLTVV.

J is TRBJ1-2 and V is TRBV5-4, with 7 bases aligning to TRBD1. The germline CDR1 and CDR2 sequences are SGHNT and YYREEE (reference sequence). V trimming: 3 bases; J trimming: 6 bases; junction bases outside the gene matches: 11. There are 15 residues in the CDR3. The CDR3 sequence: CASSSPLQGMDGYTF. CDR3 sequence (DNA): TGTGCCAGCAGCTCCCCACTACAGGGGATGGATGGCTACACCTTC.